What follows are 16 T cell receptor beta chains derived from one specimen sequenced in a study of blood T cell repertoires in COVID-19. Measured with immunoSEQ multiplex PCR; TCRdb has only the in-frame clones, and not every one. The sample consists of some 340,000 clones, more than 75% of them appearing once. Sequencing input: PBMCs or T cells enriched from blood (not recorded which). Receptor source: a woman aged 30 to 39 who had recovered from COVID-19.

This clone was recorded once. The chain joins TRBV5-4 to TRBJ2-2, with 9 bases lining up with TRBD1. Trimming removed 6 bases from V and 5 bases from J; junction bases left unmatched: 8. CDR1 and CDR2 (germline): SGHNT, YYREEE (reference sequence). CDR3 length: 15 residues. The CDR3 here is CASNTDRGKTGELFF. The CDR3 DNA follows: TGTGCCAGCAACACAGACAGGGGGAAGACCGGGGAGCTGTTTTTT.

The chain couples TRBV4-3 to TRBJ2-3, with 9 bases identical to TRBD2. CDR3 length equals 17 residues. CDR1 is LGHNA and CDR2 is YSLEER in the germline V gene. The trim removed 0 bases at V and 0 bases at J, leaving 4 bases unmatched. CDR3 bases: TGCGCCAGCAGCCAAGATTTGCGGGGGGGAAGCACAGATACGCAGTATTTT. Its protein product is CASSQDLRGGSTDTQYF.

The chain links TRBV7-2 to TRBJ1-2; no firm D call. CDR1 is SGHTA, CDR2 FQGNSA, per germline. The CDR3 length is 14 residues. Trimming took off 1 base at V and 1 base at J, with 7 bases between the two ends. The CDR3 spells CASSLVSHNYGYTF. The CDR3 DNA sequence: TGTGCCAGCAGCTTAGTGTCACATAACTATGGCTACACCTTC.

The chain combines TRBV6-1 with TRBJ1-3, with D tentatively TRBD1 (6 bases). The CDR3 sequence is 19 residues long. Germline V gene data show CDR1 as MNHNS and CDR2 as SASEGT. Between the trimmed V and J ends, which lost 4 bases and 4 bases, there was a span of 26 bases. The CDR3 nucleotides are TGTGCCAGCAGTGGTTGGACAGATCAGGGCCTAGAGCGGGGAAACACCATATATTTT. Amino acids: CASSGWTDQGLERGNTIYF.

A few counts support this clone. The gene calls are TRBV10-3 and TRBJ1-4, with D uncertain. The germline V gene encodes CDR1 ENHRY and CDR2 SYGVKD. Trimming left V 10 bases short and J 7 bases short, with 16 bases between. The CDR3 has 13 residues. CDR3: CATHAGSGEKLFF. The CDR3 coding sequence is TGTGCCACCCATGCGGGTTCGGGTGAAAAACTGTTTTTT.

This chain uses TRBV29-1 with TRBJ2-7; 8 positions match TRBD1. Germline lookup yields CDR1 SQVTM and CDR2 ANQGSEA. CDR3 length equals 13 residues. Losses at the gene ends were 4 bases for V and 1 base for J; bases not matched to a gene: 3. This CDR3 reads CSVARTGSYEQYF. In DNA form, the CDR3 reads TGCAGCGTTGCAAGGACAGGGTCCTACGAGCAGTACTTC.

V is TRBV3-1 (or the pseudogene TRBV3-2) and J is TRBJ1-4, with D perhaps TRBD1 (6 bases). The ends were cut back, 0 bases at V and 3 bases at J, with 11 bases in the middle. This CDR3 has 16 residues. Germline CDR1 is LGHDT and CDR2 is YNNKEL (reference sequence). The DNA of the CDR3 is TGTGCCAGCAGCCAAGACCCGGCAGGGGCTAATGAAAAACTGTTTTTT. This codes for CASSQDPAGANEKLFF.

The chain joins TRBV21-1 to TRBJ1-5. TRBV21-1 is an annotated pseudogene. The CDR3 totals 16 residues. In DNA, the CDR3 is TGTGCCAGCAATCCAAAGGCGGGGTACCGAAATCAGCCCCAGCATTTT. This sequence encodes CASNPKAGYRNQPQHF.

The chain combines TRBV27 with TRBJ2-6; D remains unclear. The V end was cut by 3 bases, the J end by 0 bases, with 6 bases between. This CDR3 has 15 residues. CDR1 and CDR2 from the germline V gene are MNHEY and SMNVEV (reference sequence). CDR3 DNA sequence: TGTGCCAGCAGTTTTGCCAGCTCTGGGGCCAACGTCCTGACTTTC. This sequence encodes CASSFASSGANVLTF.

This chain uses TRBV5-5 with TRBJ1-5; possible D gene TRBD1, 5 bases. From germline, CDR1 is SGHKS and CDR2 YYEKEE (reference sequence). The CDR3 spans 15 residues. V gave up 5 bases and J gave up 1 base, with 13 bases separating them. The CDR3 loop is CASSFGGSSNQPQHF. Written as DNA, the CDR3 is TGTGCCAGCAGTTTCGGGGGGAGCAGCAATCAGCCCCAGCATTTT.

The V and J genes are TRBV4-1 and TRBJ1-1, with no clear D. CDR1 MGHRA and CDR2 YSYEKL come from the germline V gene. The length of the CDR3 is 14 residues. V lost 4 bases, J lost 5 bases, and 14 bases lay in between. The CDR3 reads CASSRGREGTEAFF. The CDR3 DNA sequence: TGCGCCAGCAGCCGAGGCCGGGAGGGAACTGAAGCTTTCTTT.

V and J are TRBV19 and TRBJ2-1; tentative D call: TRBD2 (7 bases). This CDR3 is 15 amino acids long. V gave up 6 bases and J gave up 3 bases, with 15 bases separating them. CDR1 and CDR2 from the germline V gene are LNHDA and SQIVND (reference sequence). The CDR3 sequence: CASSYGGGVYNEQFF. The CDR3 DNA sequence: TGTGCCAGTAGCTACGGAGGGGGGGTCTACAATGAGCAGTTCTTC.

For this clone: Relative to the germline gene, one junction end is altered; a read error may explain this. V and J are TRBV19 and TRBJ2-5, with a tentative D call TRBD2 (6 bases). Per germline, CDR1 LNHDA and CDR2 SQIVND (reference sequence). This CDR3 has 13 amino acids. The CDR3 nucleotides are TGTGCCAGTAGTGGCGGGGTCCAACAGACCCAGTACTTC. This translates into CASSGGVQQTQYF.

The rearrangement links TRBV4-1 to TRBJ1-3; TRBD1 aligns across 7 bases. Germline V gene lookup returns CDR1 MGHRA and CDR2 YSYEKL. The V segment lost 1 base and the J segment 2 bases; nucleotides outside the gene matches: 2. This CDR3 contains 15 residues. The CDR3 DNA sequence: TGCGCCAGCAGCCAAGCTACAGGGGCTGGAAACACCATATATTTT. Protein: CASSQATGAGNTIYF.

This clone was detected only a few times. The chain is built from TRBV5-4 and TRBJ1-2, with TRBD1 matching 7 bases. CDR1 SGHNT and CDR2 YYREEE come from the germline V gene (reference sequence). The CDR3 loop spans 15 amino acids. Trimming took 4 bases from V and 4 from J; bases not matched to a gene: 10. The CDR3 DNA follows: TGTGCCAGCAGCCCGGTAGACAGGGCCCCCTATGGCTACACCTTC. As protein: CASSPVDRAPYGYTF.

J is TRBJ2-2 and V is TRBV19; D unresolved. V dropped 2 bases and J dropped 5 bases, with 12 bases sitting between them. Germline lookup yields CDR1 LNHDA and CDR2 SQIVND (reference sequence). This CDR3 comprises 15 residues. Here the CDR3 reads CASSISRDITGELFF. In DNA, the CDR3 is TGTGCCAGTAGTATAAGTAGAGACATAACCGGGGAGCTGTTTTTT. Filled out from reference TRBV19 and TRBJ2-2, the complete variable domain reads DGGITQSPKYLFRKEGQNVTLSCEQNLNHDAMYWYRQDPGQGLRLIYYSQIVNDFQKGDIAEGYSVSREKKESFPLTVTSAQKNPTAFYLCASSISRDITGELFFGEGSRLTVL.